This entry describes one T cell receptor (beta chain). The target antigen is unknown. The germline V gene encodes CDR1 DFQATT and CDR2 SNEGSKA (reference sequence). Trimming at V came to 3 bases and at J to 2 bases, leaving 6 bases not matched to a gene. The CDR3 is 14 amino acids. Random hexamers primed reverse transcription of about 0.45 to 1 ug RNA. TCR beta CDR3 was amplified by immunoSEQ covering 54 Vbeta and 13 Jbeta. One entry per CDR3 protein, called by TCRdb with MiXCR from the immunoSEQ multiplex PCR reads. The sample carries 110,000 or so distinct CDR3 sequences, around 93% recorded once. This specimen belongs to a study of CD8 T cells in Susac syndrome. It was negative isolation that provided the CD8+ and CD4+ T cells, whereas TEMRA cells were enriched by FACS. Findings and caveats of the study: Regarding the TCR sequencing and HLA analysis, the study admitted that a relatively small number of individuals were involved.

The TCR sequence derives from a human donor in good health. The genes are TRBV20-1 and TRBJ2-7, with TRBD2 matching 8 bases. Sequenced sample: CD8+ T cells from PBMCs. CDR3 sequence reads: CSASGGVPPYEQYF. CDR3 sequence (DNA): TGCAGTGCTAGCGGGGGGGTCCCCCCCTACGAGCAGTACTTC.